Included here is one TCR beta chain sequence, with context. The entry originates in a study of control samples from healthy donors and cancer patients. Germline V gene lookup returns CDR1 SGHTA and CDR2 FQGNSA. The V end lost 3 bases, the J end lost 2 bases, and 11 bases lay between the germline ends. There are 14 residues in the CDR3. TCRdb's copy holds only in-frame clones and misses some; the assay was immunoSEQ multiplex PCR. The sample gives fewer than 95,000 clones, about nine tenths of which show up once; 15% to 18% is in the top ten. The chain employs TRBV7-2 and TRBJ2-7, with D perhaps TRBD1 (6 bases). This receptor was identified in a man between 25 and 39 years old in good health. The specimen was blood. The DNA for the CDR3 is TGTGCCAGCAGCTTCACACAGGGCCCCTACGAGCAGTACTTC. Its translation is CASSFTQGPYEQYF.